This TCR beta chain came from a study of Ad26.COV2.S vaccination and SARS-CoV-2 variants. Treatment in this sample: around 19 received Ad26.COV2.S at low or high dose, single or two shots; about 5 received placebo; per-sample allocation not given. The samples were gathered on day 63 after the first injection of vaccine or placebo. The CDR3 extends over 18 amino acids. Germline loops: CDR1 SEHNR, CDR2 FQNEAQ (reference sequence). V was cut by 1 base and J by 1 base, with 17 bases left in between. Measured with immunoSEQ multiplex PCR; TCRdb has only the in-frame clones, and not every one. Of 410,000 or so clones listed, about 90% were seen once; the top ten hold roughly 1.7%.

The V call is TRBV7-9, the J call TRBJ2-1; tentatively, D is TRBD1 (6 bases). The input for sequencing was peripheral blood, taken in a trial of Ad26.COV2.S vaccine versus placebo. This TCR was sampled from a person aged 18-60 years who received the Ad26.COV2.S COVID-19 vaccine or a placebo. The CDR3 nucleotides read TGTGCCAGCAGCTTAGTTTCCGTCCGGGACATTTCCTACAATGAGCAGTTCTTC. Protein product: CASSLVSVRDISYNEQFF.